Sequencing of this TCR beta chain was carried out in a study of OX40 agonist ivuxolimab in advanced cancers. Background on the study: Cohort: about 82% men, mean age approximately 60, aged about 23 to 79. General observations from the study: Low normalized T-cell clonal expansion also characterized some of the nonresponders.

Germline V gene sequence: CDR1 SGHVS, CDR2 FQNEAQ. The junction had 7 bases not matched to a gene; V was cut back by 6 bases and J by 3 bases. This CDR3 is 15 amino acids long. Clones were read by immunoSEQ multiplex PCR, and TCRdb kept only the in-frame ones, dropping some. Seen here are more than 50,000 clones, approximately 81% observed once, and the top ten hold approximately 3.6%. Patients with autoimmune history or systemic immunosuppression were excluded. About this clone: Its antigen is unknown.

Sample: CD4+ or CD8+ T cells sorted from blood, taken in a trial of the OX40 agonist ivuxolimab. The chain uses TRBV7-8 and TRBJ2-7; 11 bases are shared with TRBD1. The clonotype originates from an adult with an advanced solid tumor such as melanoma, head and neck, liver or kidney cancer. The CDR3 sequence is CASRGPGQGVYEQYF. The CDR3 coding sequence is TGTGCCAGCAGAGGCCCGGGACAGGGGGTCTACGAGCAGTACTTC.